The T cell receptor (beta chain) under discussion was sequenced for a study of T cells in Graves' hyperthyroidism and ophthalmopathy. V lost 2 bases and J 0 bases, leaving 8 bases between the germline ends. The CDR3 loop spans 15 amino acids. Germline V lookup: CDR1 MNHNS, CDR2 SASEGT. Overall study findings and caveats: Ophthalmopathy was identified by the model a median approximately 6.9 months ahead of onset.

The investigators amplified TCR beta CDR3 regions from RNA transcripts. Primed by the HTBI set, a first-round RT-PCR was run on the TCR CDR3. TCRdb reanalysed the multiplex PCR reads using MiXCR and keeps one entry per CDR3 protein. The profile shows around 620,000 distinct CDR3 sequences, 15% to 20% of them singletons. A note on this clonotype: Its antigen is undetermined.

Patients having uncontrolled infection, another autoimmune disease, pregnancy or lactation were not included. The genes are TRBV6-1 and TRBJ2-1; D gene unclear. This sequence originates from a woman aged 25 to 39 with Graves' hyperthyroidism. The sequenced sample was blood. The CDR3 DNA reads TGTGCCAGCAGTGAATCAGGACCCTCCTACAATGAGCAGTTCTTC. Protein product: CASSESGPSYNEQFF.